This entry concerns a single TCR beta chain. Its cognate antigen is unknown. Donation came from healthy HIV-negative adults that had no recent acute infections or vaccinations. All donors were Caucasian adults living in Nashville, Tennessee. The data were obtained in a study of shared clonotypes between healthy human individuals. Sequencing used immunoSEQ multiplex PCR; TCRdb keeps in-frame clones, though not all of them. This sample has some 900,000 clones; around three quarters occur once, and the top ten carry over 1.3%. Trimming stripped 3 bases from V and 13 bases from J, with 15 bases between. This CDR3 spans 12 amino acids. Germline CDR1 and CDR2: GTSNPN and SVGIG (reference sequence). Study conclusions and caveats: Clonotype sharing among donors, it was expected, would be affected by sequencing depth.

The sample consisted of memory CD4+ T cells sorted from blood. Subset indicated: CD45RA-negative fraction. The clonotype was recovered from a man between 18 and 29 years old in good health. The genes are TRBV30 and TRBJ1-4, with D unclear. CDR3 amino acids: CAWSASRDSLFF. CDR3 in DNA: TGTGCCTGGAGCGCATCCCGGGATTCACTGTTTTTT.